This TCR beta chain comes out of a study of cytomegalovirus exposure and HLA in healthy donors. PCR was performed using 60 Vbeta and 13 Jbeta primers. Sequencing was performed with immunoSEQ multiplex PCR; in TCRdb, only in-frame clones are kept and a portion is missing. The data show roughly 250,000 clones, about four fifths seen once. CDR3 size: 16 residues. Germline CDR1 reads SGHRS; CDR2 reads YFSETQ. V shed 0 bases and J shed 9 bases, with 19 bases lying between them. The specimen sequenced was PBMCs. This chain uses TRBV5-1 with TRBJ2-1; D may be TRBD2 (5 bases). The sequence derives from a girl aged 2-15 years in good health and CMV-seronegative. CDR3 sequence: CASSLAGLGGLGEQFF. CDR3 sequence (DNA): TGCGCCAGCAGCTTGGCCGGGCTAGGAGGTCTCGGTGAGCAGTTCTTC.